Described below is a single TCR beta chain sequence and its context. Antigen specificity is unknown. This specimen belongs to a study of vaccination and CD4 T cells after COVID-19. Treatment defined: roughly 10-day PBMC culture with coronavirus spike peptide pools or control peptides (ViraFEST assay). The Oncomine TCR Beta short-read assay sequenced DNA from cultured CD4+ T cells. TCRdb itself ran the PCR reads through MiXCR, one entry per CDR3 protein. The table lists 13,000 or so distinct CDR3 sequences, around two fifths of them singletons, with approximately 8.5% in the top ten. V shed 7 bases and J shed 4 bases, with 22 bases lying between them. The CDR3 length is 16 residues. Germline V gene sequence: CDR1 LNHDA, CDR2 SQIVND (reference sequence). General observations from the study: Convalescent patients displayed a median about 85% of reactive clones emerging only post-vaccination.

The specimen sequenced was CD4+ T cells from blood, cultured in vitro. The sequence was obtained from a human donor who had recovered from COVID-19. The chain links TRBV19 to TRBJ1-1; tentatively, D is TRBD1 (6 bases). CDR3 protein: CASTTTGGGAGTEAFF. DNA of the CDR3: TGTGCCAGTACCACCACCGGGGGGGGGGCCGGCACTGAAGCTTTCTTT. Full variable domain (missing parts from reference TRBV19 and TRBJ1-1): DGGITQSPKYLFRKEGQNVTLSCEQNLNHDAMYWYRQDPGQGLRLIYYSQIVNDFQKGDIAEGYSVSREKKESFPLTVTSAQKNPTAFYLCASTTTGGGAGTEAFFGQGTRLTVV.